The next 8 T cell receptor beta chains were all read from a single sample in a study of shared clonotypes between healthy human individuals. Naive CD8 cells lacked CD45RO, underwent positive selection for CCR7 and left out terminally differentiated effector memory CD45RA+ cells. The assay was immunoSEQ multiplex PCR, and TCRdb's table has in-frame clones only and misses some. Among roughly 2.1 million clones listed, 85% to 95% were seen once. The source material was naive CD8+ T cells from PBMCs. Receptors originate from a young man in good health. Some clones in this sample may be carry-over from other donors' samples.

This sequence joins TRBV13 and TRBJ2-7, with 7 bases fitting TRBD1. This CDR3 region has 13 residues. With 5 bases clipped from V and 6 bases from J, the junction kept 7 bases outside the gene matches. CDR1 and CDR2 (germline): PRHDT, FYEKMQ (reference sequence). This CDR3 is CASSIPTGTEQYF. The DNA of the CDR3 is TGTGCCAGCAGCATCCCGACAGGGACCGAGCAGTACTTC.

To note about this clone: In the same sample, other DNA sequences code for this CDR3. V gene TRBV7-9 combines with J gene TRBJ1-2; D is unclear. The CDR3 consists of 12 residues. Trimming removed 5 bases from V and 7 bases from J, with 11 bases in between. Germline CDR1 is SEHNR and CDR2 is FQNEAQ (reference sequence). CDR3 bases: TGTGCCAGCAGCCTAACCGGGGTTGGCTACACCTTC. Translating gives CASSLTGVGYTF.

The chain employs TRBV7-2 and TRBJ2-2; D remains unclear. Germline assignment: CDR1 SGHTA and CDR2 FQGNSA. V lost 5 bases to trimming and J lost 8 bases, with 9 bases between them. The CDR3 is 12 residues long. The CDR3 region has the DNA TGTGCCAGCAGCCCCCTTCGGGGGGAGCTGTTTTTT. Its protein product is CASSPLRGELFF.

This chain uses TRBV7-9 with TRBJ2-7, with TRBD1 matching 7 bases. V dropped 4 bases and J dropped 0; count of bases not matched to a gene: 6. Germline assignment: CDR1 SEHNR and CDR2 FQNEAQ (reference sequence). The CDR3 consists of 15 residues. Written as DNA, the CDR3 is TGTGCCAGCAGCTCCCGACAGGGAAGCTCCTACGAGCAGTACTTC. Residues: CASSSRQGSSYEQYF.

The chain carries TRBV27 and TRBJ2-1, with D perhaps matching TRBD2 (5 bases). The V gene's germline CDR1 is MNHEY and CDR2 SMNVEV (reference sequence). V dropped 2 bases and J dropped 1 base, with 9 bases sitting between them. The length of the CDR3 is 15 residues. The chain's CDR3 is CASSLLGKSYNEQFF. The CDR3 DNA is TGTGCCAGCAGTTTACTCGGGAAGTCCTACAATGAGCAGTTCTTC.

The J gene is TRBJ1-1, the V gene TRBV27; no clear D gene. The CDR3 has 17 amino acids. V shed 8 bases and J shed 0 bases, with 22 bases lying between them. Germline loops: CDR1 MNHEY, CDR2 SMNVEV (reference sequence). The CDR3 reads CASSITSGLGLNTEAFF. As DNA, the CDR3 is TGTGCCAGCTCGATTACTAGCGGGCTCGGGTTGAACACTGAAGCTTTCTTT.

V gene TRBV7-2 combines with J gene TRBJ2-3; TRBD1 is a possible D gene (5 bases). Trimming shortened V by 5 bases and J by 0 bases, and 12 bases separated the two germline ends. CDR1 is SGHTA and CDR2 is FQGNSA in the germline V gene. The CDR3 length is 15 residues. Written as DNA, the CDR3 is TGTGCCAGCAGCCGGGTCAGGGTGAGCACAGATACGCAGTATTTT. It translates to CASSRVRVSTDTQYF.

A remark on this clone: This sample includes further DNA sequences coding for the same CDR3. The rearrangement links TRBV11-3 to TRBJ2-1; 7 bases match TRBD2. The CDR3 is made up of 16 amino acids. CDR1 is SGHNT and CDR2 is YENEEA in the germline V gene. V shed 5 bases, J shed 0 bases, and the junction held 7 bases outside the gene matches. The DNA of the CDR3 is TGTGCCAGCAGCCCGCGGGGCGGGAGCTCCTACAATGAGCAGTTCTTC. Translation: CASSPRGGSSYNEQFF.